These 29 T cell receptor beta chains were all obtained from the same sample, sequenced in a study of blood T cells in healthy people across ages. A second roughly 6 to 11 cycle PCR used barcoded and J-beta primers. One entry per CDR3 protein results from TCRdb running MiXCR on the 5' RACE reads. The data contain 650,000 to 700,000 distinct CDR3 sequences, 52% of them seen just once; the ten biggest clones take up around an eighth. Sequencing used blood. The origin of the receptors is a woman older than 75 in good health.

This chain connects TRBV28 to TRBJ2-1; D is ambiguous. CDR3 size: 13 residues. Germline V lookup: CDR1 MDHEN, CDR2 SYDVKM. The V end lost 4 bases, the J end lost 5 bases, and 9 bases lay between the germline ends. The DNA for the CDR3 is TGTGCCAGCAGTTGCCTCGTGAACAATGAGCAGTTCTTC. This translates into CASSCLVNNEQFF.

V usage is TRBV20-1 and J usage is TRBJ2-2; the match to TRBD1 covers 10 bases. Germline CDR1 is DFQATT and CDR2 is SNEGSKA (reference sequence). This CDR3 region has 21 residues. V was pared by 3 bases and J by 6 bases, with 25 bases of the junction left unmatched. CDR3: CSARHPRGQGTVRASAGELFF. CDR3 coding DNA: TGCAGTGCTAGGCATCCAAGGGGACAGGGGACTGTAAGAGCGTCGGCCGGGGAGCTGTTTTTT.

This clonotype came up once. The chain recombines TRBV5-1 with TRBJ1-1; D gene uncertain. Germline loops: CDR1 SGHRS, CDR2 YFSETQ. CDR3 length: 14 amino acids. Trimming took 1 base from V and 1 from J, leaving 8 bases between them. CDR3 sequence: CASSLTDGNTEAFF. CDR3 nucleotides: TGCGCCAGCAGCTTGACAGACGGGAACACTGAAGCTTTCTTT.

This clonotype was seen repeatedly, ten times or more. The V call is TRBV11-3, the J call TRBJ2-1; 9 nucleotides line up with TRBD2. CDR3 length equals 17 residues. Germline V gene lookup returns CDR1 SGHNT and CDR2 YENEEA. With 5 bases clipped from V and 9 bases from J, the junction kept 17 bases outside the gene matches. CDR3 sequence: CASSPTSLGLAPIEQFF. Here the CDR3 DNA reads TGTGCCAGCAGCCCCACAAGCCTGGGACTAGCTCCTATTGAGCAGTTCTTC.

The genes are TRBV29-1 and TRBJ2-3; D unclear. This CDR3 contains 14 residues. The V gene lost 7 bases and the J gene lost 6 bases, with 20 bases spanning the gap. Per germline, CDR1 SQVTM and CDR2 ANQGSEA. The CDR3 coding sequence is TGCAGCGCCCACGCCCCCTTTGAGATCGATACGCAGTATTTT. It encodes CSAHAPFEIDTQYF.

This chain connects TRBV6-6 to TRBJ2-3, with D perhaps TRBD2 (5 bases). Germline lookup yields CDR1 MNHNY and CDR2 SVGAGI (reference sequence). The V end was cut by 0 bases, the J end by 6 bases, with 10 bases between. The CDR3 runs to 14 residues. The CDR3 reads CASSYSNRGDTQYF. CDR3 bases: TGTGCCAGCAGTTACTCGAACCGCGGGGATACGCAGTATTTT.

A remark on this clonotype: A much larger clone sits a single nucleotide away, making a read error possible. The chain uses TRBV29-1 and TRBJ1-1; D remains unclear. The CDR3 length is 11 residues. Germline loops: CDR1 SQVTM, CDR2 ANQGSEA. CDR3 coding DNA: TGCAGCGCTACAGTGAACACTGTAGCTTTCTTT. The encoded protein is CSATVNTVAFF.

The CDR3: CASSKTHPRYTGELFF. CDR3 nucleotide sequence: TGTGCCAGCAGCAAAACACACCCAAGGTACACCGGGGAGCTGTTTTTT. The V and J genes are TRBV21-1 and TRBJ2-2. TRBV21-1 is recorded as a pseudogene. This CDR3 spans 16 amino acids.

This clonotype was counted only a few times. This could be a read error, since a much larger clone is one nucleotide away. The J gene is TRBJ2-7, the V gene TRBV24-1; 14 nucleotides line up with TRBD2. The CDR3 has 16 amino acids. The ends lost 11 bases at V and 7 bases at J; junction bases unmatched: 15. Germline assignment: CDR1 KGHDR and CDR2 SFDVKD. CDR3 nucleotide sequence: TGTGCCATCGGGACTAGCGGGAGAAGTTCCTACAATGAGCAGTACTTC. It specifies CAIGTSGRSSYNEQYF.

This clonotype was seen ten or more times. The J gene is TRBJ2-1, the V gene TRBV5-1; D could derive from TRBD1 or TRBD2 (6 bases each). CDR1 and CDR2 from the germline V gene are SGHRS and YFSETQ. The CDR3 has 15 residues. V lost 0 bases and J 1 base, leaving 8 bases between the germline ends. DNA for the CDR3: TGCGCCAGCAGCTTGGGGGGGGCTTCCTACAATGAGCAGTTCTTC. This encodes CASSLGGASYNEQFF.

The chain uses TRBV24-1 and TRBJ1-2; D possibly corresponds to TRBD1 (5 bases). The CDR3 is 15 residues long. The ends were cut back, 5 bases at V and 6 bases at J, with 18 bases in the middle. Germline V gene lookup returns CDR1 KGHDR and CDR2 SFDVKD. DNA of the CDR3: TGTGCCACCAGTGGAGGGGTTCCAGGGCCGGATGGCTACACCTTC. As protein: CATSGGVPGPDGYTF.

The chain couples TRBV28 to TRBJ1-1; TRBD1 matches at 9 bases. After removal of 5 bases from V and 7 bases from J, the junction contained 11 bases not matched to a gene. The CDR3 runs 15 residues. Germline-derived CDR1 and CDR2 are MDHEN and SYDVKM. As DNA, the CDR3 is TGTGCCAGCAGTACGCCGGGACAGGGTTACGGTGAAGCTTTCTTT. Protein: CASSTPGQGYGEAFF.

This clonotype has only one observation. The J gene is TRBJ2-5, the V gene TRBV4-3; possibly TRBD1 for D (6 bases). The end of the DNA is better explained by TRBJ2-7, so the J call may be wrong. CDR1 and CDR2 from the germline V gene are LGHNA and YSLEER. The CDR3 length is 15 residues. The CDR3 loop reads CASSQLVRGGYEQYF. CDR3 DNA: TGCGCCAGCAGCCAATTGGTCCGAGGGGGCTACGAGCAGTACTTC.

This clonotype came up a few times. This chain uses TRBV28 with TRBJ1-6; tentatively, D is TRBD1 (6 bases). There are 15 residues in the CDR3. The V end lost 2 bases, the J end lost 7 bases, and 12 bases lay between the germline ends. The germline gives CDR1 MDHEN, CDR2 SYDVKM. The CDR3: CASSLRSGANSPLHF. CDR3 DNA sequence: TGTGCCAGCAGTTTAAGGTCAGGGGCCAATTCACCCCTCCACTTT.

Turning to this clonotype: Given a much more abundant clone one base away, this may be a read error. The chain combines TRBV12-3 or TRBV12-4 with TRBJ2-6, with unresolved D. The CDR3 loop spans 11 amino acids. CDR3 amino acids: CASSYTGVLIF. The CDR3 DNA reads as TGTGCCAGCAGCTACACCGGCGTCCTGATTTTC.

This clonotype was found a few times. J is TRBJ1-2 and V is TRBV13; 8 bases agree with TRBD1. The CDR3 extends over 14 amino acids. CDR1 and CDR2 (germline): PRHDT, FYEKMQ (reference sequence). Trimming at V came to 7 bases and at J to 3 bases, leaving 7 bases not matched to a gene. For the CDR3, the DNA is TGTGCCAGCACCCGAGGACAGGGAGACTATGGCTACACCTTC. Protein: CASTRGQGDYGYTF.

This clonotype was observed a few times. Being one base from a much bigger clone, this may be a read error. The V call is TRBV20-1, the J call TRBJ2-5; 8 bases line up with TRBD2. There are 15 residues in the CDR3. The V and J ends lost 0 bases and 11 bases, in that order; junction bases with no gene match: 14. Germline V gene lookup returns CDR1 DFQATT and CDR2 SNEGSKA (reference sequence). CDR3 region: CSARDRTSYSYGQYF. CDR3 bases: TGCAGTGCTAGAGATCGGACTAGCTATTCGTACGGGCAGTACTTC.

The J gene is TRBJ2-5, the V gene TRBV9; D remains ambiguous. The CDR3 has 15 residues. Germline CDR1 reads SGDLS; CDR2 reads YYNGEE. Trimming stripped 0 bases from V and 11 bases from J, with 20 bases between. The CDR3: CASSVGALPDNEQYF. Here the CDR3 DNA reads TGTGCCAGCAGCGTAGGAGCATTACCCGACAATGAGCAGTACTTC.

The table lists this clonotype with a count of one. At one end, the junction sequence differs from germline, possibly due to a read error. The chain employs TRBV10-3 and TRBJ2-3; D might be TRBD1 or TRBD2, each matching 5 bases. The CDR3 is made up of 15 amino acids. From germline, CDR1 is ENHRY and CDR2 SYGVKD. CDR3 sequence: CAISGSVGETDAQYF. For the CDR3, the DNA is TGTGCCATCAGTGGTTCCGTGGGGGAAACAGATGCGCAGTATTTT.

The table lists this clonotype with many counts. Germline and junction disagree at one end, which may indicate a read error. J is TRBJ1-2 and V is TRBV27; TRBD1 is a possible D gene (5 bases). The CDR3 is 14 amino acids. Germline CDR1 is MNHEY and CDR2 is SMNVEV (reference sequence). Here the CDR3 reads CASSLSAGNYGYTF. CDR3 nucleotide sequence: TGCGCCAGCAGCTTGTCGGCAGGGAACTATGGCTACACCTTC.

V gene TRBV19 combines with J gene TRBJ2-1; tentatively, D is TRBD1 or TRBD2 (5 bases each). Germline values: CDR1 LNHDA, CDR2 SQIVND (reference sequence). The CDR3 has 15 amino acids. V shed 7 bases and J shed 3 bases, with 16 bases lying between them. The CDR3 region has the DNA TGTGCCAGTACCCCTCCCTGGGGGAACTACAATGAGCAGTTCTTC. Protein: CASTPPWGNYNEQFF.

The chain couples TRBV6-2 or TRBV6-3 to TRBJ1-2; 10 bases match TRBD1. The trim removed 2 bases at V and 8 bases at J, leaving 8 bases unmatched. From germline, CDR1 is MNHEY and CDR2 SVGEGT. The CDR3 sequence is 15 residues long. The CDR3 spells CASSYNDRGRSGYTF. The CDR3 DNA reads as TGTGCCAGCAGTTACAACGACAGGGGGCGGTCGGGCTACACCTTC.

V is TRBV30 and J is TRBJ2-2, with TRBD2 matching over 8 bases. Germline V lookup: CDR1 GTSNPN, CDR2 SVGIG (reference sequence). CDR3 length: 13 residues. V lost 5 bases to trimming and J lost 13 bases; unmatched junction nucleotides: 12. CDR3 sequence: CAWGRTSWAGLFF. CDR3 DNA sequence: TGTGCCTGGGGCCGGACTAGCTGGGCGGGGCTGTTTTTT.

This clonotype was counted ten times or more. The DNA of the CDR3 is TGTGCCAGTAGTATACAGAGAACCTACACCTTC. As protein: CASSIQRTYTF. The genes are TRBV19 and TRBJ1-2; D gene unclear. The CDR3 consists of 11 residues. Deletions cut 2 bases from V and 10 bases from J, with 8 bases between. Germline V lookup: CDR1 LNHDA, CDR2 SQIVND (reference sequence).

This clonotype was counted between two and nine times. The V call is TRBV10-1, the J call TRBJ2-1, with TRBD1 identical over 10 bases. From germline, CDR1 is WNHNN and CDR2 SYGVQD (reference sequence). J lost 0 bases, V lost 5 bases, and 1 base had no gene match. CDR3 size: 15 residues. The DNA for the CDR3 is TGCGCCAGCAGTTGGGACAGGGGCTCCTACAATGAGCAGTTCTTC. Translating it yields CASSWDRGSYNEQFF.

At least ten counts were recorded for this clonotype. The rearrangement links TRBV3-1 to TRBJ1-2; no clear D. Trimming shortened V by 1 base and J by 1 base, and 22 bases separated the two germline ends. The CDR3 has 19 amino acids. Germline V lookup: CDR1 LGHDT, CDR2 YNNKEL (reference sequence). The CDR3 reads CASSQGSAGSGSYNYGYTF. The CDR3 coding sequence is TGTGCCAGCAGCCAAGGAAGTGCGGGGAGCGGGAGCTATAACTATGGCTACACCTTC.

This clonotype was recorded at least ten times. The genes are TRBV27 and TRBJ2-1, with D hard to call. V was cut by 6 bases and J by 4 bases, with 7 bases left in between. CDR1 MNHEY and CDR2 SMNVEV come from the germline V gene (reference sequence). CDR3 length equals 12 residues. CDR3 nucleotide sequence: TGTGCCAGCAGAGGAGTTTACAATGAGCAGTTCTTC. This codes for CASRGVYNEQFF.

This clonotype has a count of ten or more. CDR3 nucleotide sequence: TGTGCCAGCAGTTTCCCGGGATTTTCTGGGGCCAACGTCCTGACTTTC. It codes for CASSFPGFSGANVLTF. The chain joins TRBV28 to TRBJ2-6; a possible D gene is TRBD2 (5 bases). The V gene lost 3 bases and the J gene lost 1 base, with 10 bases spanning the gap. The CDR3 is made up of 16 amino acids. Germline V gene lookup returns CDR1 MDHEN and CDR2 SYDVKM. The whole variable domain, remainder taken from reference TRBV28 and TRBJ2-6, is DVKVTQSSRYLVKRTGEKVFLECVQDMDHENMFWYRQDPGLGLRLIYFSYDVKMKEKGDIPEGYSVSREKKERFSLILESASTNQTSMYLCASSFPGFSGANVLTFGAGSRLTVL.

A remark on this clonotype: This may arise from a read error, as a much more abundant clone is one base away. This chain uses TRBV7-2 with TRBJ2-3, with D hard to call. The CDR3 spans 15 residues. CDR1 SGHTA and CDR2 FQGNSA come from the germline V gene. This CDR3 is CAGSLSWATRDTQYF. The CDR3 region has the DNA TGTGCCGGCAGCTTATCTTGGGCAACACGAGATACGCAGTATTTT.